These 17 T cell receptor beta chains were sequenced from one sample in a study of blood T cell repertoires in COVID-19 (dated by TCRdb to 2020 to 2022). Receptor libraries were prepared by the immunoSEQ multiplex PCR assay. The table was pulled from immuneACCESS by TCRdb, which kept in-frame rearrangements only. Such tables lose some clones; where checked, under half of the loss comes from unresolved V genes, and the rest has no known cause. The sample has roughly 500,000 clones on record, approximately 85% of them singletons. Roughly 3.1% of the sample rests with the top ten. Sequenced input: peripheral blood. The receptor set was obtained from a human donor in a cohort sampled during active COVID-19.

This clone was detected only once. V is TRBV7-2 and J is TRBJ2-5; 13 positions agree with TRBD2. CDR3 size: 16 residues. V lost 5 bases and J lost 4; bases outside the gene matches: 7. The germline gives CDR1 SGHTA, CDR2 FQGNSA. CDR3 loop: CASSAGLAGDGETQYF. The DNA of the CDR3 is TGTGCCAGCAGCGCCGGACTAGCGGGAGATGGAGAGACCCAGTACTTC.

Worth noting for this clone: Distinct nucleotide sequences in the sample also encode this CDR3. The V and J genes are TRBV15 and TRBJ2-7; perhaps TRBD2 as D (5 bases). Between the trimmed V and J ends, which lost 3 bases and 0 bases, there was a span of 9 bases. This CDR3 region has 14 residues. Germline loops: CDR1 LNHNV, CDR2 YYDKDF (reference sequence). CDR3: CATSRDFNSYEQYF. The CDR3 nucleotides are TGTGCCACCAGCAGGGACTTTAACTCCTACGAGCAGTACTTC.

The rearrangement joins TRBV19 to TRBJ2-1; possible D gene TRBD2, 6 bases. Germline loops: CDR1 LNHDA, CDR2 SQIVND (reference sequence). This CDR3 has 16 residues. The V and J ends lost 3 bases and 7 bases respectively, with 19 bases between them. CDR3 in amino acids: CASSMRESRGLNEQFF. The CDR3 DNA is TGTGCCAGTAGTATGAGGGAGTCGCGGGGATTGAATGAGCAGTTCTTC.

This chain links TRBV10-3 with TRBJ2-2; TRBD2 might be the D (6 bases). Between the trimmed V and J ends, which lost 5 bases and 6 bases, there was a span of 7 bases. The V gene's germline CDR1 is ENHRY and CDR2 SYGVKD. This CDR3 has 12 residues. The chain's CDR3 is CAISPSAGELFF. The CDR3 nucleotides are TGTGCCATCAGTCCTAGCGCCGGGGAGCTGTTTTTT.

The rearrangement joins TRBV29-1 to TRBJ1-1; the match to TRBD1 covers 7 bases. V shed 7 bases, J shed 5 bases, and the junction held 4 bases outside the gene matches. The CDR3 extends over 11 amino acids. Per germline, CDR1 SQVTM and CDR2 ANQGSEA. This CDR3 is CSGMGQTEAFF. For the CDR3, the DNA is TGCAGCGGGATGGGACAGACTGAAGCTTTCTTT.

This clone was found a few times. The V call is TRBV24-1, the J call TRBJ2-3; TRBD1 matches 9 bases. The CDR3 is made up of 17 amino acids. Losses at the gene ends were 2 bases for V and 2 bases for J; bases not matched to a gene: 7. Germline V gene lookup returns CDR1 KGHDR and CDR2 SFDVKD. CDR3 nucleotide sequence: TGTGCCACCAGTGATTCCCGGACAGGGGACTACACAGATACGCAGTATTTT. The encoded protein is CATSDSRTGDYTDTQYF.

The chain is built from TRBV11-2 and TRBJ1-1; a weak D match, TRBD1 (6 bases). The germline V and J ends were trimmed by 0 bases and 8 bases, with 13 bases remaining between them. CDR3 size: 14 residues. Germline V gene sequence: CDR1 SGHAT, CDR2 FQNNGV. The CDR3 loop reads CASSLDRTVGEAFF. The CDR3 nucleotides are TGTGCCAGCAGCTTAGATCGGACAGTGGGCGAAGCTTTCTTT.

In its sample, this clone was seen once. This chain connects TRBV12-3 or TRBV12-4 to TRBJ2-1, with a possible D match to TRBD2 (5 bases). CDR3 length equals 13 residues. Trimming left V 6 bases short and J 15 bases short, with 21 bases between. CDR3 sequence (DNA): TGTGCCAGCAGCTCTATGCCTGCGGGCGTGCCGTTCTTC. Translating it yields CASSSMPAGVPFF.

The chain recombines TRBV11-2 with TRBJ2-5, with D tentatively TRBD1 (6 bases). This CDR3 region has 15 residues. CDR1 SGHAT and CDR2 FQNNGV come from the germline V gene. The V end was cut by 1 base, the J end by 2 bases, with 11 bases between. The CDR3, as DNA: TGTGCCAGCAGCTTAGTATGGACAGCTCAAGAGACCCAGTACTTC. It translates to CASSLVWTAQETQYF.

This clone was observed once. The J gene is TRBJ1-2, the V gene TRBV19; TRBD1 agrees at 9 bases. V trimming: 6 bases; J trimming: 4 bases; junction bases outside the gene matches: 3. Germline loops: CDR1 LNHDA, CDR2 SQIVND (reference sequence). CDR3 length: 13 residues. The CDR3 loop is CASSPGQGYGYTF. The CDR3 nucleotides are TGTGCCAGTAGCCCGGGACAGGGCTATGGCTACACCTTC.

V gene TRBV7-8 combines with J gene TRBJ1-1, with D tentatively TRBD1 (5 bases). V dropped 2 bases and J dropped 4 bases, with 11 bases sitting between them. The CDR3 runs 14 residues. The germline CDR1 and CDR2 sequences are SGHVS and FQNEAQ. The CDR3 here is CASSLQGAGTEAFF. In nucleotides, the CDR3 is TGTGCCAGCAGCTTACAGGGAGCGGGCACTGAAGCTTTCTTT.

V and J are TRBV9 and TRBJ2-1; TRBD2 agrees at 8 bases. The CDR3 length is 14 residues. Unmatched junction bases numbered 7, after V lost 6 bases and J lost 5 bases. The germline V gene has CDR1 SGDLS and CDR2 YYNGEE. CDR3 loop: CASNPGLDDNEQFF. The CDR3 coding sequence is TGTGCCAGCAATCCGGGACTAGATGACAATGAGCAGTTCTTC.

V is TRBV3-1 (or the pseudogene TRBV3-2) and J is TRBJ2-4; TRBD1 agrees at 10 bases. Germline values: CDR1 LGHDT, CDR2 YNNKEL (reference sequence). J gave up 8 bases and V 4 bases, and 8 bases lay outside the gene matches. This CDR3 is 15 amino acids long. The CDR3 is CASSPSGQGIDIQYF. The CDR3 nucleotides are TGTGCCAGCAGCCCGTCGGGACAGGGGATCGACATTCAGTACTTC.

This sequence joins TRBV5-1 and TRBJ2-7; D may be TRBD2 (7 bases). Per germline, CDR1 SGHRS and CDR2 YFSETQ. The CDR3 has 18 residues. The V end was cut by 0 bases, the J end by 1 base, with 20 bases between. In DNA, the CDR3 is TGCGCCAGCAGCTTGGAAGGGGGGGATGACATAGGGTCCTACGAGCAGTACTTC. Translated, it gives CASSLEGGDDIGSYEQYF. The full variable domain, in which reference TRBV5-1 and TRBJ2-7 provide the parts outside the CDR3, is KAGVTQTPRYLIKTRGQQVTLSCSPISGHRSVSWYQQTPGQGLQFLFEYFSETQRNKGNFPGRFSGRQFSNSRSEMNVSTLELGDSALYLCASSLEGGDDIGSYEQYFGPGTRLTVT.

V usage is TRBV5-6 and J usage is TRBJ1-1, with 7 bases matching TRBD1. V shed 5 bases, J shed 0 bases, and the junction held 7 bases outside the gene matches. CDR1 is SGHDT, CDR2 YYEEEE, per germline. CDR3 size: 15 residues. CDR3: CASRRSGTVNTEAFF. The CDR3 DNA follows: TGTGCCAGCAGGCGTTCCGGGACAGTGAACACTGAAGCTTTCTTT.

The chain joins TRBV29-1 to TRBJ1-3; D gene ambiguous. Germline values: CDR1 SQVTM, CDR2 ANQGSEA. This CDR3 spans 13 amino acids. Trimming took off 2 bases at V and 0 bases at J, with 5 bases between the two ends. As DNA, the CDR3 is TGCAGCGTTGAACCCATCTCTGGAAACACCATATATTTT. Protein product: CSVEPISGNTIYF.

For this clone: A junction boundary mismatches the germline segment, possibly from a read error. V and J are TRBV7-7 and TRBJ2-3; a possible D gene is TRBD1 (6 bases). The germline V gene encodes CDR1 SSHAT and CDR2 FNYEAQ (reference sequence). There are 18 residues in the CDR3. Here the CDR3 reads CASSLSPKPTGSTDTQYF. The CDR3 DNA reads TGTGCTAGCAGCCTGTCCCCGAAGCCCACAGGGAGCACAGATACGCAGTATTTT.